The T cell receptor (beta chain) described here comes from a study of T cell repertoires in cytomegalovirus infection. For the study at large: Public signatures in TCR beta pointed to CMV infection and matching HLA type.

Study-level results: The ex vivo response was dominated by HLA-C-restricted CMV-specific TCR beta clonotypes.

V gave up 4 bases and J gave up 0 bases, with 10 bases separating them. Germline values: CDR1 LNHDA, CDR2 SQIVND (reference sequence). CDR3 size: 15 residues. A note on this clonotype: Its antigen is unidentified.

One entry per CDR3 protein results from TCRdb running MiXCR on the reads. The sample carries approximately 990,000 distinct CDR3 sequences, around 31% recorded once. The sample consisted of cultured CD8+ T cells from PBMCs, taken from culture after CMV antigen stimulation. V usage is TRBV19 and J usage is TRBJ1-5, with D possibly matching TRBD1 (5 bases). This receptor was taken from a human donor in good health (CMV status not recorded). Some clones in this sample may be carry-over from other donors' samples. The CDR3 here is CASSTRQNSNQPQHF. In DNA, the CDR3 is TGTGCCAGTAGTACCCGACAGAATAGCAATCAGCCCCAGCATTTT.